This TCR beta chain came from a study of Graves' ophthalmopathy and Graves' hyperthyroidism. As for the study in general: Peripheral blood was collected at initial diagnosis, before any treatment.

CDR3 length equals 15 residues. Germline V gene sequence: CDR1 DFQATT, CDR2 SNEGSKA (reference sequence). Trimming removed 4 bases from V and 0 bases from J, with 12 bases in between. Beta-chain TCR CDR3 regions were amplified from RNA transcripts. The first round was an RT-PCR with HTBI primers, and the second round was a multiplex PCR. TCRdb re-derived calls from the multiplex PCR reads in MiXCR, one entry per CDR3 protein. The sample lists more than 300,000 distinct CDR3 sequences, just over 15% occurring once. The table lists this clonotype with many counts. The specimen was peripheral blood. The chain couples TRBV20-1 to TRBJ2-2, with D perhaps matching TRBD1 or TRBD2 (5 bases each). The TCR was taken from a woman aged 18-30 years with stable Graves' hyperthyroidism. This chain's CDR3 is CSATPGTTNTGELFF. Here the CDR3 DNA reads TGCAGTGCTACGCCGGGGACCACGAACACCGGGGAGCTGTTTTTT.